This T cell receptor beta chain appears in the sequencing data of a study of T-cell memory formation after mild COVID-19. Notes on the study in general: Memory cells collected pre-infection included some clones that later responded, suggesting cross-reactive memory joined.

TCRdb fed the 5' RACE reads into MiXCR, producing one record per CDR3 protein. This sample has about 210,000 distinct CDR3 sequences; 10% to 13% occur once, and the top ten carry 2.5% to 3.5%. Trimming removed 0 bases from V and 2 bases from J, with 9 bases in between. The CDR3 contains 15 residues. Germline V CDR1 and CDR2: SGHRS, YFSETQ. This clonotype was counted only a few times. Its antigen is not known. The chain joins TRBV5-1 to TRBJ1-3; unclear D gene. Specimen: PBMCs or a T cell subset sorted from them (not recorded which). The origin of this receptor is a man younger than 35 who had mild COVID-19 (a few samples of this study predate the infection). Cell type and time point are not known. The CDR3: CASSLGSGAGNTIYF. The CDR3, as DNA: TGCGCCAGCAGCTTGGGATCCGGGGCTGGAAACACCATATATTTT. The full variable domain, in which reference TRBV5-1 and TRBJ1-3 provide the parts outside the CDR3, is KAGVTQTPRYLIKTRGQQVTLSCSPISGHRSVSWYQQTPGQGLQFLFEYFSETQRNKGNFPGRFSGRQFSNSRSEMNVSTLELGDSALYLCASSLGSGAGNTIYFGEGSWLTVV.